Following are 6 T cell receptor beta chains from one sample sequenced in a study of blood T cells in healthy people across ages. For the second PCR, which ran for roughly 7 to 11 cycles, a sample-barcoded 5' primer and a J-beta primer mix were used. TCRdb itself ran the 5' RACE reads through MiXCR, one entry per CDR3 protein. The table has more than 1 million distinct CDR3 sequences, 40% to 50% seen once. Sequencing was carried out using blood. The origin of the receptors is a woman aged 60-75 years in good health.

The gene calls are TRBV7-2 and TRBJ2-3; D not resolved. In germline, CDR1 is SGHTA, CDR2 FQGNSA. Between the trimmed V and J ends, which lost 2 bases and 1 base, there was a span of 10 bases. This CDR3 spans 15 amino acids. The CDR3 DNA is TGTGCCAGCAGCTTAACCCAGAAAGGCACAGATACGCAGTATTTT. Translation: CASSLTQKGTDTQYF.

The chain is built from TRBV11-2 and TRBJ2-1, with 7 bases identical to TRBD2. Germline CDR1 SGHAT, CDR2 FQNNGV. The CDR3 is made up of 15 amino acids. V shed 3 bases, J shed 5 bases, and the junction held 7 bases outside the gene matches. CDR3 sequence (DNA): TGTGCCAGCAGCTTCACACTAGCGAATAACAATGAGCAGTTCTTC. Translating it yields CASSFTLANNNEQFF. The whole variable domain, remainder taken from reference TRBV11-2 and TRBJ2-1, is EAGVAQSPRYKIIEKRQSVAFWCNPISGHATLYWYQQILGQGPKLLIQFQNNGVVDDSQLPKDRFSAERLKGVDSTLKIQPAKLEDSAVYLCASSFTLANNNEQFFGPGTRLTVL.

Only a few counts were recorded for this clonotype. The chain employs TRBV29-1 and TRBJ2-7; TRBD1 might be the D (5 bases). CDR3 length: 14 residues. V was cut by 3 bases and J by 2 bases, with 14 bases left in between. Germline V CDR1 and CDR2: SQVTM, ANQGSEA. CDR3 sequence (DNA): TGCAGCGTTGAGTGGGTCAGGGCCCCCTACGAGCAGTACTTC. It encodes CSVEWVRAPYEQYF.

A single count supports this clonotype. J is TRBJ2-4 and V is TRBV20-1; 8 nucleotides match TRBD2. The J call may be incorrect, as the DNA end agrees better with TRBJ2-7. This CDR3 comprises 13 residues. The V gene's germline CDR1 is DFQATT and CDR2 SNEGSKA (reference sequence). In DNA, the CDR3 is TGCAGTGCCGGTGCGGGAGGACCCTACGAGCAGTACTTC. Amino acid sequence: CSAGAGGPYEQYF.

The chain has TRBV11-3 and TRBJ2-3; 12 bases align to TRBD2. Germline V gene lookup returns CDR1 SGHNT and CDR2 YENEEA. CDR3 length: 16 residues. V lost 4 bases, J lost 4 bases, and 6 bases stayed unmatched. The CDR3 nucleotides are TGTGCCAGCAGCTCGCGGACTAGCGGGACGGCAGATACGCAGTATTTT. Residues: CASSSRTSGTADTQYF.

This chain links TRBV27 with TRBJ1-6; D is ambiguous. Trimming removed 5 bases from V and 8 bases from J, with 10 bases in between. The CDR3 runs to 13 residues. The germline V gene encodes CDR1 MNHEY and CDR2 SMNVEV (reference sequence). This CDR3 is CASSRGSDSPLHF. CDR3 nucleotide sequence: TGTGCCAGCAGTCGTGGCAGCGATTCACCCCTCCACTTT.